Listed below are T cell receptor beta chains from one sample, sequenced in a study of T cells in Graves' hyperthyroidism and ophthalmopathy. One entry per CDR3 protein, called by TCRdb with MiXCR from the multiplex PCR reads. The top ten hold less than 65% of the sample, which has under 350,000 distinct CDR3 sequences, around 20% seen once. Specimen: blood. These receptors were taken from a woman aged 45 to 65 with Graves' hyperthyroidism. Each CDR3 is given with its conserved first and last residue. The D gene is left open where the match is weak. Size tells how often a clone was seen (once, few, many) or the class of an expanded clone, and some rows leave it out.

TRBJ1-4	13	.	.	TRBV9	TGTGCCAGCAGCCCCTACGGCGGAGAAAAACTGTTTTTT	CASSPYGGEKLFF
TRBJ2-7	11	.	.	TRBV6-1	TGTGCCAGCAGTTCCCCTCGCGAGCAGTACTTC	CASSSPREQYF
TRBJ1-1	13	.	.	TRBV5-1	TGCGCCAGCAGCTTGGCCGTACAAGGGGAAGCTTTCTTT	CASSLAVQGEAFF
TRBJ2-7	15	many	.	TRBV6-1	TGTGCCAGCAGTGAGGCGGGACACAGCTCCTACGAGCAGTACTTC	CASSEAGHSSYEQYF
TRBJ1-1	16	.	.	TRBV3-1	TGTGCCAGCAGCCGCCCAGTCGGGAACGGATACACTGAAGCTTTCTTT	CASSRPVGNGYTEAFF
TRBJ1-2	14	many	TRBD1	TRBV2	TGTGCCAGCAGCCGGGGACAGGGAGAATTGGGCTACACCTTC	CASSRGQGELGYTF
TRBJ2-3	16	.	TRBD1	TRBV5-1	TGCGCCAGCAGCAGGGGTGGGACAGGAGATTGGGATACGCAGTATTTT	CASSRGGTGDWDTQYF
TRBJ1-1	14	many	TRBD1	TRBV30	TGTGCCTGGAGTGACGGGACAGTGAACACTGAAGCTTTCTTT	CAWSDGTVNTEAFF
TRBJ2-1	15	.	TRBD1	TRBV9	TGTGCCAGCAGCACCGGGACAGGGGCCTACAATGAGCAGTTCTTC	CASSTGTGAYNEQFF
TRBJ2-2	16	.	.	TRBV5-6	TGTGCCAGCAGCTTGTCCCGGACAGTGAACACCGGGGAGCTGTTTTTT	CASSLSRTVNTGELFF
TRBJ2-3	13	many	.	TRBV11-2	TGTGCCAGCAGCCCGGCCGGGGGTCCAGCGCAGTATTTT	CASSPAGGPAQYF
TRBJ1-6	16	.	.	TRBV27	TGTGCCAGCAGAAAAGGGCCAAGCTCCTATAATTCACCCCTCCACTTT	CASRKGPSSYNSPLHF
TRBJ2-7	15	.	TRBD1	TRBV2	TGTGCCAGCAGTCAGGAGACAGGGGAGTTGAACGAGCAGTACTTC	CASSQETGELNEQYF
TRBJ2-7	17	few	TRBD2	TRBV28	TGTGCCAGCAGTCCTCTATGGACTAGCGGGAGAGGCTACGAGCAGTACTTC	CASSPLWTSGRGYEQYF
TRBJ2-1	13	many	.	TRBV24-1	TGTGCCACCAGTGAGCTCGGTGGAAGGGAGCAGTTCTTC	CATSELGGREQFF
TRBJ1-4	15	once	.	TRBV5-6	TGTGCCAGCAGCTTGGTGGCCGGATTTAATGAAAAACTGTTTTTT	CASSLVAGFNEKLFF
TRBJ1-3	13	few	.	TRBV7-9	TGTGCCAGCATGGGGCCAGCTGGAAACACCATATATTTT	CASMGPAGNTIYF
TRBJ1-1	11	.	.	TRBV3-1	TGTGCCAGCAGCCATGGCGGGGAAGCTTTCTTT	CASSHGGEAFF
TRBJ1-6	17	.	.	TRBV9	TGTGCCAGCAGCCTATCGGCGGACGGGTCCTATAATTCACCCCTCCACTTT	CASSLSADGSYNSPLHF
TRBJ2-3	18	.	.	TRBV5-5	TGTGCCAGCAGCCTCTCCTCAAGGGGGGCCCCTAGCACAGATACGCAGTATTTT	CASSLSSRGAPSTDTQYF
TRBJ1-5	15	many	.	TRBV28	TGTGCCAGCACCCTGGGGGCAGGGATAAATCAGCCCCAGCATTTT	CASTLGAGINQPQHF
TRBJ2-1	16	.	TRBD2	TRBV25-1	TGTGCCAGCAGTCGGATAATAGCGGGAGTATTCAATGAGCAGTTCTTC	CASSRIIAGVFNEQFF
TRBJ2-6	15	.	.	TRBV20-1	TGCAGTGCTAGAGATCTAGGGTCTGGGGCCAACGTCCTGACTTTC	CSARDLGSGANVLTF
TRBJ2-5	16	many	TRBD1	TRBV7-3	TGTGCCAGCAGCCCCTCGACAGGGAAGTTCCAAGAGACCCAGTACTTC	CASSPSTGKFQETQYF
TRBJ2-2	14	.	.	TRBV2	TGTGCCAGCAGGGTAGGGGAAAACACCGGGGAGCTGTTTTTT	CASRVGENTGELFF
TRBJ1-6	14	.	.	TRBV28	TGTGCCAGCAGCAAGGACGGTAATAATTCACCCCTCCACTTT	CASSKDGNNSPLHF
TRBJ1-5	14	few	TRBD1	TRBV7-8	TGTGCCAGCAGCCGACAGGGTAACAATCAGCCCCAGCATTTT	CASSRQGNNQPQHF
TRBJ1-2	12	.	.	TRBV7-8	TGTGCCAGCAGCTTAGATCAGGGCGTCTACACCTTC	CASSLDQGVYTF
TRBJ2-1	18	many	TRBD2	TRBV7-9	TGTGCCAGCAGCTTAGCGCCTAGCGGGATAAGCTCCTACAATGAGCAGTTCTTC	CASSLAPSGISSYNEQFF
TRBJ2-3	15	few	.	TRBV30	TGTGCCTGGAGCCGAGGCAGGGGCAACACAGATACGCAGTATTTT	CAWSRGRGNTDTQYF
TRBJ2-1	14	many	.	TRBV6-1	TGTGCCAGCAGTCGAGGGACTTTATACAATGAGCAGTTCTTC	CASSRGTLYNEQFF
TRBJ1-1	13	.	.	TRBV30	TGTGCCTGGAGTGGAACAGGGAATACTGAAGCTTTCTTT	CAWSGTGNTEAFF
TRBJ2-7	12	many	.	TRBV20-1	TGCAGTGCTAGGGAAGACAGGTACGAGCAGTACTTC	CSAREDRYEQYF
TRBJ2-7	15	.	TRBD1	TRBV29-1	TGCAGCGTTGAAGATAGGAGACAGGGATATTACGAGCAGTACTTC	CSVEDRRQGYYEQYF
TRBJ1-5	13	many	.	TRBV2	TGTGCCAGTAAGGGGGAAACCAATCAGCCCCAGCATTTT	CASKGETNQPQHF
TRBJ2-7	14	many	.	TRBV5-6	TGTGCCAGCAGCTTGACGGGCCTTAACTACGAGCAGTACTTC	CASSLTGLNYEQYF
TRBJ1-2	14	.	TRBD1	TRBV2	TGTGCCAGCAGTCAACGCTCAGGGGGCGGGGGCTACACCTTC	CASSQRSGGGGYTF
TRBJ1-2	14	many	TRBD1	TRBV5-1	TGCGCCAGCAGCCAACAGGGGCAGGGCTATGGCTACACCTTC	CASSQQGQGYGYTF
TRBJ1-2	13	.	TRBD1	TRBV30	TGTGCCTGGATGGGACAGGCGACAGGTGGCTACACCTTC	CAWMGQATGGYTF
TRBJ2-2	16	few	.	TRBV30	TGTGCCTGGAGTCCCTTGGGCGGAGGTAAAACCGGGGAGCTGTTTTTT	CAWSPLGGGKTGELFF
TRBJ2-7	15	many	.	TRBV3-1	TGTGCCAGCAGCCAAGATATGACGACAATCTACGAGCAGTACTTC	CASSQDMTTIYEQYF
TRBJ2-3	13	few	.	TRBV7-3	TGTGCCAGCAACGCCGGTCTGGGGGATACGCAGTATTTT	CASNAGLGDTQYF
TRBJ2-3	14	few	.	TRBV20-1	TGCAGTGCTAGCGGGGGGCTACGTGGAGATACGCAGTATTTT	CSASGGLRGDTQYF
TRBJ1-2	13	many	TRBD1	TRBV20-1	TGCAGTGCGATACCGGGACAGTTGGGTGGCTACACCTTC	CSAIPGQLGGYTF
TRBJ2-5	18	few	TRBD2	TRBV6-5	TGTGCCAGCAGTTACGGATCCCGGACTAGCGGGGTCCAAGAGACCCAGTACTTC	CASSYGSRTSGVQETQYF
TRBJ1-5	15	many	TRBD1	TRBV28	TGTGCCAGCAGTCGAACGACAGGGTTCAATCAGCCCCAGCATTTT	CASSRTTGFNQPQHF
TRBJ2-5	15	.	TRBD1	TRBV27	TGTGCCAGCAGTTTCGGGACAGGGTTCCCGGAGACCCAGTACTTC	CASSFGTGFPETQYF
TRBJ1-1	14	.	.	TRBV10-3	TGTGCCATCAGTGAGTCAGGAGAGGGGGCTGAAGCTTTCTTT	CAISESGEGAEAFF
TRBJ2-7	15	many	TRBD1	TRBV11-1	TGTGCCAGCAGCTCTTCCGGGACAGGGTCCTACGAGCAGTACTTC	CASSSSGTGSYEQYF